What follows are 10 T cell receptor beta chains derived from one specimen sequenced in a study of T cells after yellow fever vaccination. TCRdb independently ran MiXCR on the 5' RACE reads; one entry per CDR3 protein. This table holds hundreds of thousands of distinct CDR3 sequences, under 15% found once. The specimen was CD4+ T cells sorted from PBMCs, collected 15 days after the yellow fever booster vaccination. These receptors were obtained from a man younger than 35 who received the YFV17D yellow fever vaccine.

The DNA of the CDR3 is TGTGCCAGCAGTGAATTGCTAGCTGGGCAAGAGACCCAGTACTTC. This translates into CASSELLAGQETQYF. The V and J genes are TRBV2 and TRBJ2-5, with a possible D match to TRBD2 (5 bases). V was pared by 2 bases and J by 2 bases, with 12 bases between. Germline CDR1 is SNHLY and CDR2 is FYNNEI. This CDR3 has 15 residues.

This clonotype was detected a few times. The chain carries TRBV29-1 and TRBJ1-3; weak D call: TRBD1 (5 bases). Germline lookup yields CDR1 SQVTM and CDR2 ANQGSEA. The ends were cut back, 8 bases at V and 2 bases at J, with 10 bases in the middle. The CDR3 has 12 residues. The CDR3 sequence is CSHSTAGNTIYF. The CDR3 nucleotides read TGCAGCCACTCGACAGCTGGAAACACCATATATTTT.

This clonotype was seen more than once but under ten times. The V gene is TRBV5-1, the J gene TRBJ1-6; D gene uncertain. CDR1 and CDR2 (germline): SGHRS, YFSETQ. The CDR3 is 15 residues long. V was trimmed by 0 bases and J by 1 base, leaving 5 bases between them. The CDR3 DNA reads as TGCGCCAGCAGCTTGGCGGTGTCCTATAATTCACCCCTCCACTTT. It translates to CASSLAVSYNSPLHF.

This chain connects TRBV30 to TRBJ1-1; D is unresolved. V was cut by 3 bases and J by 4 bases, with 18 bases left in between. CDR1 is GTSNPN and CDR2 is SVGIG in the germline V gene (reference sequence). This CDR3 is 15 amino acids long. The CDR3 coding sequence is TGTGCCTGGAGCAAAGATTCAGGCACGATCACTGAAGCTTTCTTT. Translated: CAWSKDSGTITEAFF.

The V and J genes are TRBV28 and TRBJ2-3, with D possibly TRBD1 on 7 matching bases. The CDR3 runs 13 residues. Germline-derived CDR1 and CDR2 are MDHEN and SYDVKM. V was shortened by 7 bases and J by 6 bases, with 14 bases between the two germline ends. CDR3 loop: CASTGGSLDTQYF. For the CDR3, the DNA is TGTGCCAGCACAGGGGGGAGTTTGGATACGCAGTATTTT.

This clonotype was recorded many times. The V gene is TRBV4-3, the J gene TRBJ2-3, with D perhaps TRBD2 (5 bases). V dropped 4 bases and J dropped 2 bases, with 25 bases sitting between them. The germline V gene has CDR1 LGHNA and CDR2 YSLEER. CDR3 length: 19 amino acids. DNA of the CDR3: TGCGCCAGCAGCCTAGATCAACTGACAACCGGGGAACCCACAGATACGCAGTATTTT. Its translation: CASSLDQLTTGEPTDTQYF.

The chain carries TRBV6-5 and TRBJ1-2, with TRBD1 matching 8 bases. Germline V gives CDR1 MNHEY, CDR2 SVGAGI. V shed 5 bases, J shed 4 bases, and the junction held 9 bases outside the gene matches. There are 15 residues in the CDR3. The CDR3 sequence is CASSADRVNGYGYTF. The DNA for the CDR3 is TGTGCCAGCAGTGCGGACAGGGTTAATGGCTATGGCTACACCTTC.

This clonotype came up a few times. V gene TRBV7-7 combines with J gene TRBJ2-5, with D uncertain. Germline values: CDR1 SSHAT, CDR2 FNYEAQ (reference sequence). The CDR3 extends over 13 amino acids. Trimming pared 5 bases from V and 7 bases from J, leaving 14 bases between. The CDR3 nucleotides read TGTGCCAGCAGCGCGACGGCCTCGGGGACCCAGTACTTC. Its translation: CASSATASGTQYF.

The chain carries TRBV28 and TRBJ1-6, with D possibly matching TRBD1 (5 bases). The CDR3 loop spans 15 amino acids. V was shortened by 6 bases and J by 8 bases, with 17 bases between the two germline ends. The germline CDR1 and CDR2 sequences are MDHEN and SYDVKM. This CDR3 is CASRRQGASYSPLHF. The CDR3 DNA reads as TGTGCCAGCAGGAGGCAGGGTGCTTCTTATTCACCCCTCCACTTT.

This clonotype has a handful of counts. This chain joins TRBV6-2 or TRBV6-3 and TRBJ1-5, with D possibly TRBD1 on 5 matching bases. The CDR3 spans 15 residues. V lost 7 bases and J lost 0, with 13 bases in between. Germline V CDR1 and CDR2: MNHEY, SVGEGT. In nucleotides, the CDR3 is TGTGCCAGCATCCCGGGACGGTATAGCAATCAGCCCCAGCATTTT. This codes for CASIPGRYSNQPQHF.